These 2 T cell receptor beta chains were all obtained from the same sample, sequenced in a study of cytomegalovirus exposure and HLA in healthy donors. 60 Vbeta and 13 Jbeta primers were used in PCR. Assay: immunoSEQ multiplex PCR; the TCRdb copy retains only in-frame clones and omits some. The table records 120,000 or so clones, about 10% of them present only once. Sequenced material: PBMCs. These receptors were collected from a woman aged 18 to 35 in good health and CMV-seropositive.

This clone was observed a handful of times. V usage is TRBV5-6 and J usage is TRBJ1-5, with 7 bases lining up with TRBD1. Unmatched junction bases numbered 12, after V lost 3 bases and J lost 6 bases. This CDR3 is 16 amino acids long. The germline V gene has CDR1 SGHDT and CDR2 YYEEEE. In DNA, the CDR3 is TGTGCCAGCAGCTCCTCCGGGACAGTGTTACGTCAGCCCCAGCATTTT. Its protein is CASSSSGTVLRQPQHF.

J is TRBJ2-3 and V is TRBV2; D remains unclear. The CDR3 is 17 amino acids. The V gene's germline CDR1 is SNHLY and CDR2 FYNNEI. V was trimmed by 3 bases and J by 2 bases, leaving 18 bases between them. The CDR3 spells CASSDNLGLQITDTQYF. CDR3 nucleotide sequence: TGTGCCAGCAGTGATAATCTAGGCCTTCAGATCACAGATACGCAGTATTTT.